This TCR beta chain was recorded in a study of human T cells and chemical hapten exposure. TCRdb analysed the RACE reads with MiXCR anew, one entry per CDR3 protein. The sample contains 300,000 to 450,000 distinct CDR3 sequences, nearly 5% of which appear only once. As for this clonotype: The antigen is unknown.

Time point denoted: patch test 1, 2 weeks after DPC sensitization. Treatment noted: therapeutic diphenylcyclopropenone sensitization with weekly scalp DPC. Every donor had alopecia and was 18 to 70 years old; all were suitable for DPC. This CDR3 has 18 residues. CDR1 KGHSH and CDR2 LQKENI come from the germline V gene. Trimming shortened V by 0 bases and J by 5 bases, and 20 bases separated the two germline ends. Study outcomes and limitations: Expanded TCRs made up significantly more big CDR3 similarity clusters than controls did. TCRs above 1 in 1000 frequency did not change with DPC sensitization.

This sample comprised whole blood, obtained in connection with sensitization to the hapten diphenylcyclopropenone (DPC). This chain uses TRBV18 with TRBJ2-4; no definite D call. This receptor was taken from a woman in her 50s with alopecia areata. Some clones in this sample may be carry-over from other donors' samples. In nucleotides, the CDR3 is TGTGCCAGCTCACCACCGGGTTCCACTGGGGTGGTCGAAAACATTCAGTACTTC. The encoded protein is CASSPPGSTGVVENIQYF.